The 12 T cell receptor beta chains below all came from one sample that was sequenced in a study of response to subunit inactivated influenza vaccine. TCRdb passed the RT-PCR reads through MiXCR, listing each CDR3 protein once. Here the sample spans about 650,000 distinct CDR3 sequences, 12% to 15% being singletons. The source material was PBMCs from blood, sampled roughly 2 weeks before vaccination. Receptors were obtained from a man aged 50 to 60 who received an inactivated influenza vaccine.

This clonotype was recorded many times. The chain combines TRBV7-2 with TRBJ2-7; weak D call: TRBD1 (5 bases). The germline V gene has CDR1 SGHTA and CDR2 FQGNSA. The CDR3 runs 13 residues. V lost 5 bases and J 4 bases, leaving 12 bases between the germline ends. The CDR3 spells CASSERTGYEQYF. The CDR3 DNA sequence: TGTGCCAGCAGCGAGCGCACAGGTTACGAGCAGTACTTC.

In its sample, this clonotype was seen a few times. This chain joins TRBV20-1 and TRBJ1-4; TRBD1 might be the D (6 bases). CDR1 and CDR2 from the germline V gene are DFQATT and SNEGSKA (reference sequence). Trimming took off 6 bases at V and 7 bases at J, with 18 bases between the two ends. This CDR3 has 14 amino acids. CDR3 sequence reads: CSAPRGGLGEKLFF. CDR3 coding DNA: TGCAGTGCCCCTAGAGGGGGGTTAGGTGAAAAACTGTTTTTT.

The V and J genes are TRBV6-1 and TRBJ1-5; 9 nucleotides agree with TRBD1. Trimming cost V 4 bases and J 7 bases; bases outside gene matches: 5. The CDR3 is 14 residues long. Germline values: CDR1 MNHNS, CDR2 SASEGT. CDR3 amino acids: CASSARTGDQPQHF. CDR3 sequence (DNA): TGTGCCAGCAGTGCTAGGACAGGGGACCAGCCCCAGCATTTT.

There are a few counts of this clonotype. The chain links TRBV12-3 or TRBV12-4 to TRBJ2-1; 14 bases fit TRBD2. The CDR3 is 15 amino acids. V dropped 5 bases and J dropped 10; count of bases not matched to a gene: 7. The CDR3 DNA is TGTGCCAGCAGTGCGACTAGCGGGGGGGCGATCGAGCAGTTCTTC. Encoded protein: CASSATSGGAIEQFF.

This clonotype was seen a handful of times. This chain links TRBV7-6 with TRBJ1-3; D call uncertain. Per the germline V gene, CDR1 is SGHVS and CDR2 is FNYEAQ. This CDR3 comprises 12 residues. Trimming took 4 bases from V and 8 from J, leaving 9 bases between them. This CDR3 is CASSSFMDTIYF. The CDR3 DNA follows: TGTGCCAGCAGCTCCTTTATGGACACCATATATTTT.

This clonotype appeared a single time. The DNA for the CDR3 is TGTGCCAGCAGTTCAAAGTTTAGGCCGGGACAGGGTTTTTTGTACAATGAGCAGTTCTTC. Residues: CASSSKFRPGQGFLYNEQFF. The chain uses TRBV27 and TRBJ2-1, with 9 bases lining up with TRBD1. The V and J ends lost 4 bases and 4 bases, in that order; junction bases with no gene match: 20. This CDR3 is built from 20 residues. Germline CDR1 MNHEY, CDR2 SMNVEV (reference sequence).

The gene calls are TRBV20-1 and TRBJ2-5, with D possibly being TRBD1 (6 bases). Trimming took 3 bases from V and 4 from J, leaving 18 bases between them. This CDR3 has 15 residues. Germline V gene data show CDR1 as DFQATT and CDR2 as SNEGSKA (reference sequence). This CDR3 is CSASYRAGSVETQYF. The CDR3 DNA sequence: TGCAGTGCTAGTTACAGGGCCGGTAGCGTAGAGACCCAGTACTTC.

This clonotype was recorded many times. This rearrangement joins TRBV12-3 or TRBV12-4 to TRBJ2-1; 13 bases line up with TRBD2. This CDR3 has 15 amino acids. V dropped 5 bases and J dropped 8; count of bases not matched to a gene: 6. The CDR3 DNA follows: TGTGCCAGCAGTCCGCGGACTAGCGGGAGCGATGAGCAGTTCTTC. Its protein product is CASSPRTSGSDEQFF.

The CDR3 region is CASSHWTGGYEQYF. DNA for the CDR3: TGTGCCAGCAGCCACTGGACAGGGGGTTACGAGCAGTACTTC. The rearrangement links TRBV25-1 to TRBJ2-7; the match to TRBD1 covers 10 bases. This CDR3 region has 14 residues. Germline CDR1 reads MGHDK; CDR2 reads SYGVNS. The junction had 6 bases not matched to a gene; V was cut back by 6 bases and J by 4 bases.

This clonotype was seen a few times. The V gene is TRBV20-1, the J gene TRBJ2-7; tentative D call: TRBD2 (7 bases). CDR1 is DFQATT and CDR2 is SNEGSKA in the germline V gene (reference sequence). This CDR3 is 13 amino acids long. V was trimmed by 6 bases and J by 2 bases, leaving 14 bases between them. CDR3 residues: CSAQSGGPYEQYF. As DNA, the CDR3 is TGCAGTGCCCAGTCCGGGGGGCCCTACGAGCAGTACTTC.

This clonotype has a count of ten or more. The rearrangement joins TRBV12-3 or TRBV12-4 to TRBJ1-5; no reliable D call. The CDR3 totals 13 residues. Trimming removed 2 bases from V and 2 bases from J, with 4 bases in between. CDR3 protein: CASSLTRNQPQHF. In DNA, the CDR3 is TGTGCCAGCAGTTTAACTCGCAATCAGCCCCAGCATTTT.

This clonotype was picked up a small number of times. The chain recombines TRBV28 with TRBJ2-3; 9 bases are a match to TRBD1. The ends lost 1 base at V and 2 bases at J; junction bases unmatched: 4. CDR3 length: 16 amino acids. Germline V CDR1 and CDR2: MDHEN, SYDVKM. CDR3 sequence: CASSLLGQGTTDTQYF. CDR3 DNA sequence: TGTGCCAGCAGTTTATTGGGACAGGGAACCACAGATACGCAGTATTTT.